This record looks at one T cell receptor (beta chain) sequence and its context. These data originate in a study of shared clonotypes between healthy human individuals. Genomic DNA of every subset was divided equally among multiple immunoSEQ plates. Only in-frame clones appear in the TCRdb table, and some are missing; sequencing was by immunoSEQ multiplex PCR. The sample contains approximately 980,000 clones, over 60% of which appear only once. This clonotype was sampled from a man younger than 35 in good health. Sequenced: memory CD4+ T cells sorted from blood. Subset noted: CD45RA-negative fraction.

This CDR3 is CASRSGDWRKGDEQYF. The CDR3 DNA sequence: TGTGCAAGTCGTTCCGGGGACTGGAGAAAGGGCGACGAGCAGTACTTC. The chain couples TRBV12-2 to TRBJ2-7; the D call in the table, TRBD2, was not verified against the DNA. TRBV12-2 is termed a pseudogene. The length of the CDR3 is 16 residues.